This T cell receptor (beta chain) was recovered during a study of blood T cell repertoires in COVID-19. Study information: The samples span acute and convalescent COVID-19 from the United States, Italy and Spain.

As originally analysed: Nucleated cell number was recorded as an estimate derived from reference gene primer amplification. Produced via immunoSEQ multiplex PCR; TCRdb's table is partial and in-frame only. D and trimming come from the DNA, and the V and J calls and clone size come from that table. The repertoire holds under 45,000 clones, with 78% as singletons. V was clipped by 4 bases and J by 7 bases; unmatched bases: 8. The CDR3 contains 15 residues. Germline loops: CDR1 SGDLS, CDR2 YYNGEE. Input material: peripheral blood. The receptor was isolated from a man aged 55 to 70 with acute or convalescent COVID-19. The chain is built from TRBV9 and TRBJ2-2, with 9 nucleotides matching TRBD1. CDR3 region: CASSPLQGAGGELFF. Here the CDR3 DNA reads TGTGCCAGCAGCCCCTTACAGGGGGCCGGCGGGGAGCTGTTTTTT. The entire variable domain, with the rest obtained from reference TRBV9 and TRBJ2-2, is as follows: DSGVTQTPKHLITATGQRVTLRCSPRSGDLSVYWYQQSLDQGLQFLIQYYNGEERAKGNILERFSAQQFPDLHSELNLSSLELGDSALYFCASSPLQGAGGELFFGEGSRLTVL.